The clone carrying this T cell receptor beta chain came up many times. Its target is unknown. This entry is derived from a study of human T cells and chemical hapten exposure. Time point in this sample: patch test 3, about 24 weeks after DPC sensitization. The treatment: therapeutic diphenylcyclopropenone sensitization with weekly scalp DPC. Unfractionated whole blood yielded the extracted total RNA. General study findings and limits: Donors were affected by alopecia, so their immune reaction might vary from that of healthy individuals. With patch test score, the counts of PT1 expanded TCRs showed a positive correlation.

V was cut by 4 bases and J by 4 bases, with 10 bases left in between. Germline V gene sequence: CDR1 LGHDT, CDR2 YNNKEL (reference sequence). There are 14 residues in the CDR3. In the original processing: The number of TCRs in each sample had a median of approximately 96,000 and spanned about 20,000 to 690,600. From the RACE reads, TCRdb called clonotypes with MiXCR, one entry per CDR3 protein. The V and J calls and clone size are TCRdb's, not the authors'. Of about 82,000 distinct CDR3 sequences listed, 10% to 15% were seen once; the top ten hold under 6%. The source is a woman aged 45-65 years with alopecia areata. Some clones in this sample may be carry-over from other donors' samples. V and J are TRBV3-1 and TRBJ1-4; D gene ambiguous. The material sequenced was whole blood, taken in connection with sensitization to the hapten diphenylcyclopropenone (DPC). The CDR3 protein is CASSRKVDNEKLFF. CDR3 coding DNA: TGTGCCAGCAGCCGGAAGGTGGATAATGAAAAACTGTTTTTT.